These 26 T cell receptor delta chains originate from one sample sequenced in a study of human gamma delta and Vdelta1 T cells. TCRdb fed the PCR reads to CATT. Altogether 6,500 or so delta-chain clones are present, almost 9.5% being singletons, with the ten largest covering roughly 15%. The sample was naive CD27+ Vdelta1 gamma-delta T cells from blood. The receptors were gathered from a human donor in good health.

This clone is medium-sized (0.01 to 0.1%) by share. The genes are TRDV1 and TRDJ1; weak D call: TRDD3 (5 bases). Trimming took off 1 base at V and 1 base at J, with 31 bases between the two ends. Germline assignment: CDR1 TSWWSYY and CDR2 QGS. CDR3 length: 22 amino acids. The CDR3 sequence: CALGERGRRLRNSPLATDKLIF. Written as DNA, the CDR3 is TGTGCTCTTGGGGAACGGGGACGACGACTACGCAATTCGCCCCTGGCCACCGATAAACTCATCTTT.

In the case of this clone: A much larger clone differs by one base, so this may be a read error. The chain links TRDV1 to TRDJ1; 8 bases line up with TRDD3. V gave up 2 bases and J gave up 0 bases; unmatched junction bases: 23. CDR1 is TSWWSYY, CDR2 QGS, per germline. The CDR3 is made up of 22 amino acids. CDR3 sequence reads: CALGEMAFPRALGGPYTDKLIF. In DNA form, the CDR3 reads TGTGCTCTTGGGGAAATGGCCTTCCCTAGGGCACTGGGGGGCCCGTACACCGATAAACTCATCTTT.

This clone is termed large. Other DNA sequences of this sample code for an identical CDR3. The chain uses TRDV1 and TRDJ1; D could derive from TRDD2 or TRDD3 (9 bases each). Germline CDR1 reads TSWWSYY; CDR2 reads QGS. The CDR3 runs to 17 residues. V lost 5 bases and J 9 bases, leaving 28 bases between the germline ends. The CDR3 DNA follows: TGTGCTCTTGGGAACCCTCCTTCCTACCGGGGGATACAACAACTCATCTTT. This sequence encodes CALGNPPSYRGIQQLIF.

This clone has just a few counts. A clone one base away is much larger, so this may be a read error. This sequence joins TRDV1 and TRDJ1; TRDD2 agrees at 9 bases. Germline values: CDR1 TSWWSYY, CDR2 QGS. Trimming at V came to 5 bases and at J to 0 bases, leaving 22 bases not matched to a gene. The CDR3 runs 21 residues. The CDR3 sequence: CALGKHLPTNRFGTHTDKLIF. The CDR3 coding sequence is TGTGCTCTTGGGAAACACCTTCCTACGAACCGATTTGGGACCCACACCGATAAACTCATCTTT.

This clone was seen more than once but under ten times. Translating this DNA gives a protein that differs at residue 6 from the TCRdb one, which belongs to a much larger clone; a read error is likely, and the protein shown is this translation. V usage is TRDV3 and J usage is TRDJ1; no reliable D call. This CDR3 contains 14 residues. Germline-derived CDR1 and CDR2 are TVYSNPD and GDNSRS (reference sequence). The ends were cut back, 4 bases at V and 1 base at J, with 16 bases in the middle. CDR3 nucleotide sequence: TGTGCCTCACACCGGTGCGCCCTCACCGATAAACTCATCTTT. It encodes CASHRCALTDKLIF.

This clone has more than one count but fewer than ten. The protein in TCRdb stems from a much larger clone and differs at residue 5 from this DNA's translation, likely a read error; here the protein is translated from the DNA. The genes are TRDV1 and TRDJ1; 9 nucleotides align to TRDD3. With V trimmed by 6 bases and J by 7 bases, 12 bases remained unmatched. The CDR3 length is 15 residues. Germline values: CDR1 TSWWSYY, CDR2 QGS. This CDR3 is CALGQAGGLVGKLIF. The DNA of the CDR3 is TGTGCTCTTGGACAAGCTGGGGGATTGGTCGGTAAACTCATCTTT.

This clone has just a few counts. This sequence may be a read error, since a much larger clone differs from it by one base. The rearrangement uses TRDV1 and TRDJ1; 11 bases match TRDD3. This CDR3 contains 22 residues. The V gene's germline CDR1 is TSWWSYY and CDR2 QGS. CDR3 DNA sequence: TGTGCTCTTGGGGACCTCGCACGTTCCCTACGCTGGGGGATACTTTACACCGATAAACCCATCTTT. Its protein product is CALGDLARSLRWGILYTDKPIF.

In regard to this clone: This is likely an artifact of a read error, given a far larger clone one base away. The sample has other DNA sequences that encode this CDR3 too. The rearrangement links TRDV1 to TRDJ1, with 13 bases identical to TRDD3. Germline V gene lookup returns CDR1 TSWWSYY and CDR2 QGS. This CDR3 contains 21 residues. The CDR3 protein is CALGEQVANWGIRGYTDKLIF. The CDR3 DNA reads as TGCGCTCTTGGGGAACAGGTGGCCAACTGGGGGATACGAGGTTACACCGATAAACTCATCTTT.

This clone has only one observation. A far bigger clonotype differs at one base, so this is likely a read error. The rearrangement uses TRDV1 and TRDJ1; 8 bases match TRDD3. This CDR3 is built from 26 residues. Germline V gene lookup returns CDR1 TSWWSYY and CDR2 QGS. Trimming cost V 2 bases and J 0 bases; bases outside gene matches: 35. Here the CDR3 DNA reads TGTGCTCTTGGGGAATTCGCCCCGAATAAAGGGGCTGGGGGAGGAAGGTGCCTCTCGTACACCGATAAACTCATCTTT. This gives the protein CALGEFAPNKGAGGGRCLSYTDKLIF.

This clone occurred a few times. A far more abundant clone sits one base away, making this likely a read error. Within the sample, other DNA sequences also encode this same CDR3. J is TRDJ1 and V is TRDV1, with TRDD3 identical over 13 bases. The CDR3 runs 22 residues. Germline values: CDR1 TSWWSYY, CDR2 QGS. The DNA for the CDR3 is TGTGCTCTTGGGGAACTAGAATTCCCAGGTACTGGGGGATACGGGGGGATCGATAAACCCATCTTT. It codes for CALGELEFPGTGGYGGIDKPIF.

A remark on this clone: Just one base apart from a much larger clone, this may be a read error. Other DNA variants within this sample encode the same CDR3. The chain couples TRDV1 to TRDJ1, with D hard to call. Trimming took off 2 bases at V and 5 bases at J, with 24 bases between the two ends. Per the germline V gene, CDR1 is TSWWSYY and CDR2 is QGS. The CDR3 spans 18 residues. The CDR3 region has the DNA TGTGCTCTTGGGGAAGGGTTTGCGTCGAGGAGATCCACTGATAAACTCATCTTT. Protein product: CALGEGFASRRSTDKLIF.

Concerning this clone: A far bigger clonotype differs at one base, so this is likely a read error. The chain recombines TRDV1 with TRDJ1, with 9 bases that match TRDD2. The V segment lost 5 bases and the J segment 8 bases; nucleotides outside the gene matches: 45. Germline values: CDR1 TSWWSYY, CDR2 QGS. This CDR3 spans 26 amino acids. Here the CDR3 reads CALGPRAFLRFSREERRARGKEKLIF. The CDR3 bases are TGTGCTCTTGGGCCTCGAGCCTTCCTACGTTTTTCGAGGGAGGAACGTAGGGCTAGGGGGAAAGAGAAACTCATCTTT.

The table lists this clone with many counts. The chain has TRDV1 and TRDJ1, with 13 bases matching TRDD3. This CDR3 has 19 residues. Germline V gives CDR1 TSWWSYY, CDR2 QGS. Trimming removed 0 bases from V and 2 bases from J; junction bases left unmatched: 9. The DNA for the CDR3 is TGTGCTCTTGGGGAACTTCCCCCGTACTGGGGGATACGGACCGATAAACTCATCTTT. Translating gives CALGELPPYWGIRTDKLIF.

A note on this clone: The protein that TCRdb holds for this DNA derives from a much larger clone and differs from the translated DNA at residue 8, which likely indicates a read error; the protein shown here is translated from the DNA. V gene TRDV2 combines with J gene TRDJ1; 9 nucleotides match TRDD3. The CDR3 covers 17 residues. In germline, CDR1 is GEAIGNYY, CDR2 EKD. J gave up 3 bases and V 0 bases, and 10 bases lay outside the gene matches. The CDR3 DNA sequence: TGTGCCTGTGACACCGTGCAGATGGGGGATAATGCCGATAAACTCATCTTT. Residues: CACDTVQMGDNADKLIF.

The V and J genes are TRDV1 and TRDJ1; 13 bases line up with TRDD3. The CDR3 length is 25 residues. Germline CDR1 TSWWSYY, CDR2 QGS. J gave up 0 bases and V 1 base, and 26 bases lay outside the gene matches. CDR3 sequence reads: CALGEPIPKRGPTGGYVPHTDKLIF. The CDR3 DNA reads TGTGCTCTTGGGGAACCCATTCCCAAGCGGGGCCCGACTGGGGGATACGTCCCCCACACCGATAAACTCATCTTT.

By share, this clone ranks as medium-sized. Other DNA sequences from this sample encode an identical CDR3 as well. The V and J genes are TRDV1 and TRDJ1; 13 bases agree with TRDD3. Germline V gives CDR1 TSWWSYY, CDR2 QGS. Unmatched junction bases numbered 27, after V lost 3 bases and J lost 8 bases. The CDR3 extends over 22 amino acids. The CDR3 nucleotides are TGTGCTCTTGGGGAGGACTTCCTACCGATTACTGGGGGATACGCGGGGAATCGGAAACTCATCTTT. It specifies CALGEDFLPITGGYAGNRKLIF.

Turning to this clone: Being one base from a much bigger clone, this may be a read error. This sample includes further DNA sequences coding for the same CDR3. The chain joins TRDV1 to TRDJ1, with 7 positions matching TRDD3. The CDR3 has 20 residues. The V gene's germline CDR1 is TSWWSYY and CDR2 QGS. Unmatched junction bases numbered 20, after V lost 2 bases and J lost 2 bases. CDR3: CALGELIRGIRSRGTDKLIF. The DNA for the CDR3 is TGTGCTCTTGGGGAATTAATTAGGGGGATCCGGTCCAGAGGTACCGATAAACTCATCTTT.

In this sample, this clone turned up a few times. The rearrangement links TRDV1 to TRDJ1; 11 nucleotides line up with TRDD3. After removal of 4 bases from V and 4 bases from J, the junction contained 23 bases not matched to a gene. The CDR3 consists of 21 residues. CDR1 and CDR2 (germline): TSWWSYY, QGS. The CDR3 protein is CALGVPQPGGYNFLGLDKLIF. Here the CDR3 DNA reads TGTGCTCTTGGGGTCCCTCAGCCTGGGGGATACAACTTTTTAGGGCTCGATAAACTCATCTTT.

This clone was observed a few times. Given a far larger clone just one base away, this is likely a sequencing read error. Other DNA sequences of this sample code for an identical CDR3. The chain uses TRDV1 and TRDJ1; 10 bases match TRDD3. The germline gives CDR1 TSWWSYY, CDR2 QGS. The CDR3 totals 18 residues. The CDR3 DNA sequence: TGTGCCCTTGGGGACCCGAGTACTGGGGGATCGTACACCGATAAACTCATCTTT. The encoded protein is CALGDPSTGGSYTDKLIF.

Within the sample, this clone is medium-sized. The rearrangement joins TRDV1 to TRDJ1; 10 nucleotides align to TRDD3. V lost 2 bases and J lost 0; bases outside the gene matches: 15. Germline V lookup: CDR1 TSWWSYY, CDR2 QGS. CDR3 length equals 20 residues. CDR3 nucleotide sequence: TGTGCTCTTGGGGAAGGGCGTCCGACTGGGGGATGGAGGTACACCGATAAACTCATCTTT. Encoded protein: CALGEGRPTGGWRYTDKLIF.

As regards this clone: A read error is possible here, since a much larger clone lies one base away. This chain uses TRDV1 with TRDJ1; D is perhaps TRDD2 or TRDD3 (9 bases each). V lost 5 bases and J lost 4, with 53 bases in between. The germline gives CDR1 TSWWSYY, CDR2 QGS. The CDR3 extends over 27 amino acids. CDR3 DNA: TGTGCTCTTGGGTCAAAGCCTTCCTACTGGACTGGGGGACGCTCGCCCTCCCGGGGATCAGACCACGATAAACTCATCTTT. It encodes CALGSKPSYWTGGRSPSRGSDHDKLIF.

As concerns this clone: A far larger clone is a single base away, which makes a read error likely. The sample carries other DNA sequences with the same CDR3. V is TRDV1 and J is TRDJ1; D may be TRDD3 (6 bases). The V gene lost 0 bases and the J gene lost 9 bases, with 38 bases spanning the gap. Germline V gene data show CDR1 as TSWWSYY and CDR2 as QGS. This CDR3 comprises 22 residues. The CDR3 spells CALGELRASPRRGEIRRSQLIF. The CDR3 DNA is TGTGCTCTTGGGGAACTTCGAGCGTCTCCCCGGAGGGGGGAGATACGCCGTTCCCAACTCATCTTT.

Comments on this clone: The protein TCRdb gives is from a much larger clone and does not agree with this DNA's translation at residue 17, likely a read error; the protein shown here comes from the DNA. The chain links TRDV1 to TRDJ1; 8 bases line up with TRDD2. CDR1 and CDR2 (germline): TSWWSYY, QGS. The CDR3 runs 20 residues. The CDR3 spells CALGGSDFLRMGLSTDILIF. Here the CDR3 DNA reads TGTGCTCTTGGGGGTTCAGACTTCCTACGGATGGGTCTAAGCACCGATATACTCATCTTT.

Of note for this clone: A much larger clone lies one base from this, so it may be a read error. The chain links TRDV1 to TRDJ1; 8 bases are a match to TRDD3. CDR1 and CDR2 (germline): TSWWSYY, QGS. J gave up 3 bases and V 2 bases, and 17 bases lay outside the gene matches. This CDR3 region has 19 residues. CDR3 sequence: CALGERNLPRPGGPDKLIF. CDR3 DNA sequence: TGTGCTCTTGGGGAAAGGAACCTACCTCGTCCTGGGGGACCCGATAAACTCATCTTT.

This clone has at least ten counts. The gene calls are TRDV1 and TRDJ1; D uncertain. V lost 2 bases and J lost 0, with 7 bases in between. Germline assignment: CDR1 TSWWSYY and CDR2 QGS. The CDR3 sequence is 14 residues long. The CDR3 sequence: CALGESLYTDKLIF. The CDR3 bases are TGTGCTCTTGGGGAATCCTTGTACACCGATAAACTCATCTTT.

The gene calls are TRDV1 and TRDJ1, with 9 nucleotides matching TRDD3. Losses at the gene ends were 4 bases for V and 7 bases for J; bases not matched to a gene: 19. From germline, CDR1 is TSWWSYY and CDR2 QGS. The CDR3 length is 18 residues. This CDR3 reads CALGAEAKRGILKGKLIF. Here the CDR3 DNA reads TGTGCTCTTGGGGCAGAAGCCAAACGGGGGATACTCAAGGGTAAACTCATCTTT.